This TCR beta chain was identified during a study of molecular identifiers for immune sequencing clone quantification. TCRdb reprocessed the PCR reads with MiXCR, giving one entry per CDR3 protein. The sample has 250,000 to 400,000 distinct CDR3 sequences, around 21% seen once. This clonotype was observed many times. Trimming left V 3 bases short and J 0 bases short, with 14 bases between. The CDR3 is 16 residues long. The specimen was naive CD8+ T cells from blood, with Jurkat cell RNA spiked in. The subset was: FACS-sorted CD8+CD4-CCR7+CD45RA+ naive T cells. The chain recombines TRBV12-3 or TRBV12-4 with TRBJ1-2; a weak D match, TRBD1 (5 bases). This TCR derives from a human donor in good health. Some libraries in this study had Jurkat cell RNA spiked in. The DNA for the CDR3 is TGTGCCAGCAGTTTTTTAGATCGGGGGACTAACTATGGCTACACCTTC. Its translation: CASSFLDRGTNYGYTF.